The rows below give T cell receptor beta chains drawn from one sample of a study of control samples from healthy donors and cancer patients. TCRdb keeps only in-frame clones here, not all; method: immunoSEQ multiplex PCR. In the table there are 400,000 to 450,000 clones, 90% of which are singletons. The sample comprised PBMCs. The source of these receptors is a man in his forties with head and neck cancer. The CDR3 runs from the conserved cysteine through the conserved F or W. Fields, in order: D gene, J gene, V gene, clone size, CDR3 protein, CDR3 DNA. A D gene is named only where the DNA matches it firmly. Part of the rows lack a size; the others show once, few, many or a class for expanded clones.

.,TRBJ1-1,TRBV19,.,CASSGVSSTGGEAFF,TGTGCCAGTAGTGGTGTCTCTAGTACGGGCGGTGAAGCTTTCTTT
.,TRBJ1-2,TRBV19,.,CASSLSQTHYGYTF,TGTGCCAGTAGTCTCTCCCAGACACACTATGGCTACACCTTC
.,TRBJ1-5,TRBV2,.,CASSERQPNRHQPQHF,TGTGCCAGCAGTGAGCGGCAGCCTAACCGGCATCAGCCCCAGCATTTT
.,TRBJ1-2,TRBV5-1,.,CASRRQEIDGYTF,TGCGCCAGCAGAAGGCAGGAAATTGATGGCTACACCTTC
TRBD1,TRBJ2-3,TRBV28,.,CASSTNRDRGRDTQYF,TGTGCCAGCAGTACCAACCGGGACAGGGGGCGGGATACGCAGTATTTT
.,TRBJ1-2,TRBV30,.,CAWSFYGYTF,TGTGCCTGGAGTTTTTATGGCTACACCTTC
.,TRBJ1-4,TRBV6-5,.,CASATSGGLEEKLFF,TGTGCCAGCGCTACTTCGGGGGGACTAGAAGAAAAACTGTTTTTT
TRBD1,TRBJ1-5,TRBV19,once,CASSPSDRGGLQPQHF,TGTGCCAGTAGTCCATCGGACAGGGGCGGCTTACAGCCCCAGCATTTT
.,TRBJ1-5,TRBV27,.,CASSLGVGKPQHF,TGTGCCAGCAGTTTGGGGGTTGGGAAGCCCCAGCATTTT
TRBD1,TRBJ2-1,TRBV7-9,.,CASSITGTVYNEQFF,TGTGCCAGCAGCATAACCGGGACAGTCTACAATGAGCAGTTCTTC
.,TRBJ2-2,TRBV6-5,.,CASIGPANTGELFF,TGTGCCAGCATTGGGCCAGCGAACACCGGGGAGCTGTTTTTT
.,TRBJ2-5,TRBV4-2,.,CASSEVGHIGTTQYF,TGTGCCAGCAGCGAAGTGGGACATATAGGGACGACCCAGTACTTC
.,TRBJ2-7,TRBV29-1,.,CSVGQEYEQYF,TGCAGCGTTGGTCAGGAGTACGAGCAGTACTTC
.,TRBJ1-1,TRBV18,.,CASSPGGEMNTEAFF,TGTGCCAGCTCGCCGGGGGGGGAGATGAACACTGAAGCTTTCTTT
.,TRBJ2-1,TRBV15,.,CATSRGRSYNEQFF,TGTGCCACCAGCAGAGGGAGGTCCTACAATGAGCAGTTCTTC
.,TRBJ2-3,TRBV25-1,.,CASQQGRGYTDTQYF,TGTGCCAGCCAACAGGGGCGGGGATACACAGATACGCAGTATTTT